The rows below give T cell receptor beta chains drawn from one sample of a study of T cell responses to AZD1222 COVID-19 vaccine. Generated by immunoSEQ multiplex PCR, the TCRdb table keeps only in-frame clones and is missing some. This table holds about 130,000 clones, 80% to 90% found once. The sample was peripheral blood, taken on day 0 of AZD1222 vaccination. Receptor source: an adult in good health. The CDR3 runs from the conserved cysteine through the conserved F or W. A D gene is named only where the DNA matches it firmly. Clone size is not always given. Where it is, it says once, few, many or a class for expanded clones.

clone_size,j_call,v_call,d_call,cdr3_nt,cdr3_aa
-,TRBJ1-5,TRBV5-8,TRBD1,TGTGCCAGCAGCCGTGGACAGGGGGCGGTAAGCAATCAGCCCCAGCATTTT,CASSRGQGAVSNQPQHF
-,TRBJ2-2,TRBV3-1/TRBV3-2,-,TGTGCCAGCAGCCAAGGCAGGGGGGCCGGGGAGCTGTTTTTT,CASSQGRGAGELFF
-,TRBJ1-1,TRBV10-3,-,TGTGCCATCACCCCGGCTCTCGGGAACACTGAAGCTTTCTTT,CAITPALGNTEAFF
-,TRBJ1-1,TRBV5-1,-,TGCGCCAGCAGTACGAAAGACACTGAAGCTTTCTTT,CASSTKDTEAFF
-,TRBJ2-7,TRBV21-1,-,TGTGCCAGCAGCCCGCTAGCGGGACACTACGAGCAGTACTTC,CASSPLAGHYEQYF
once,TRBJ1-2,TRBV30,-,TGTGCCTGGAGTCCCCCCCAGGGAAATTATGGCTACACCTTC,CAWSPPQGNYGYTF
-,TRBJ1-6,TRBV9,-,TGTGCCAGCAGCGGACCCCAAATAGGGGATAATTCACCCCTCCACTTT,CASSGPQIGDNSPLHF
-,TRBJ2-3,TRBV7-2,-,TGTGCCAGCAGCTCTCGGTTAGATACGCAGTATTTT,CASSSRLDTQYF
-,TRBJ2-3,TRBV15,-,TGTGCCACCAGCAGAGATCAGCAGGGGAGGTCAGATACGCAGTATTTT,CATSRDQQGRSDTQYF
-,TRBJ2-7,TRBV7-9,-,TGTGCCAGCAGCCGCGGCAGTACCTACGAGCAGTACTTC,CASSRGSTYEQYF
-,TRBJ2-7,TRBV5-3,-,TGTGCCAGAAGCTCTACCCGGGGAGGGGGCATAGGCGAGCAGTACTTC,CARSSTRGGGIGEQYF
-,TRBJ2-7,TRBV21-1,-,TGTGCCAGCAGCAAAGTATCGGCAGCCTCAAGGAGCTCCTACGAGCAGTACTTC,CASSKVSAASRSSYEQYF
-,TRBJ2-3,TRBV19,TRBD1,TGTGCCAGTAGGGGTCGACAGGGTACAGATACGCAGTATTTT,CASRGRQGTDTQYF
-,TRBJ2-2,TRBV7-3,-,TGTGCCAGCAGCTTAAATCCGGGGAACACCGGGGAGCTGTTTTTT,CASSLNPGNTGELFF
-,TRBJ2-7,TRBV7-2,-,TGTGCCAGCAGCTTACGGAGCGGCTCCTACGAGCAGTACTTC,CASSLRSGSYEQYF
-,TRBJ1-1,TRBV18,-,TGTGCCAGCTCGCTGGACAGGAACACTGAAGCTTTCTTT,CASSLDRNTEAFF
once,TRBJ2-1,TRBV24-1,TRBD2,TGTGCCACCAGCCCGGGACTACCTACAACCTATGAGCAGTTCTTC,CATSPGLPTTYEQFF
once,TRBJ2-5,TRBV5-1,TRBD2,TGCGCCAGCAGCCCGCCCCTAGCGGGGGGACAAACCCAGTACTTC,CASSPPLAGGQTQYF
few,TRBJ2-1,TRBV7-2,TRBD2,TGTGCCAGCAGGCGGACTAGCAGTGAGCAGTTCTTC,CASRRTSSEQFF
-,TRBJ2-1,TRBV19,TRBD1,TGTGCCACTAACGGACAGGGGGTCAATGAGCAGTTCTTC,CATNGQGVNEQFF
-,TRBJ2-1,TRBV7-6,-,TGTGCCAGCAGCCCGAACAGGGGAGGGCAGTTCTTC,CASSPNRGGQFF
-,TRBJ2-2,TRBV21-1,-,TGTGCCAGCAGCAAGGAAGGGGGTCCCGGGGAGCTGTTTTTT,CASSKEGGPGELFF
-,TRBJ2-4,TRBV11-2,-,TGTGCCAGCAGCGGCAACCGGATTGTTCAGTACTTC,CASSGNRIVQYF